One sample yielded the 23 T cell receptor beta chains listed below, sequenced in a study of cytomegalovirus exposure and HLA in healthy donors. Primers: 60 Vbeta forward and 13 Jbeta reverse. TCRdb's table, derived via immunoSEQ multiplex PCR, lists solely in-frame clones and lacks some. The profile shows 100,000 to 150,000 clones, 72% of them singletons. Material: PBMCs. The receptors originated from a man in his thirties or forties in good health and CMV-seronegative.

The chain employs TRBV28 and TRBJ1-5; tentative D call: TRBD1 (6 bases). V was trimmed by 5 bases and J by 6 bases, leaving 20 bases between them. The CDR3 has 16 residues. CDR1 is MDHEN and CDR2 is SYDVKM in the germline V gene. The CDR3 region has the DNA TGTGCCAGCAGTGGTAGACAGGCTATCGTACTTCAGCCCCAGCATTTT. It yields the protein CASSGRQAIVLQPQHF.

This clone turned up a few times. This chain links TRBV5-4 with TRBJ2-7; D possibly corresponds to TRBD1 (5 bases). The V gene lost 2 bases and the J gene lost 5 bases, with 11 bases spanning the gap. The CDR3 loop spans 13 amino acids. From germline, CDR1 is SGHNT and CDR2 YYREEE (reference sequence). This CDR3 is CASSLPRVDEQYF. The CDR3 DNA reads as TGTGCCAGCAGCTTACCCAGGGTGGACGAGCAGTACTTC.

The chain links TRBV30 to TRBJ1-2; 8 positions agree with TRBD1. The CDR3 has 12 residues. Germline V gene data show CDR1 as GTSNPN and CDR2 as SVGIG (reference sequence). V gave up 8 bases and J gave up 4 bases; unmatched junction bases: 6. The CDR3 reads CARGTGPYGYTF. The CDR3 nucleotides are TGTGCCCGAGGGACAGGTCCCTATGGCTACACCTTC.

The chain employs TRBV7-6 and TRBJ2-3; D not resolved. The V end was cut by 0 bases, the J end by 3 bases, with 4 bases between. The CDR3 consists of 13 residues. CDR1 and CDR2 from the germline V gene are SGHVS and FNYEAQ. The CDR3 nucleotides read TGTGCCAGCAGCTTAGCGCTAACAGATACGCAGTATTTT. The encoded protein is CASSLALTDTQYF. Based on the CDR3 plus reference TRBV7-6 and TRBJ2-3, the full variable domain is GAGVSQSPRYKVTKRGQDVALRCDPISGHVSLYWYRQALGQGPEFLTYFNYEAQQDKSGLPNDRFSAERPEGSISTLTIQRTEQRDSAMYRCASSLALTDTQYFGPGTRLTVL.

The chain uses TRBV2 and TRBJ2-6, with 7 nucleotides matching TRBD1. The V gene end was trimmed by 5 bases and the J gene end by 4 bases; junction bases not matched to a gene: 5. This CDR3 region has 15 residues. Germline V lookup: CDR1 SNHLY, CDR2 FYNNEI. The DNA of the CDR3 is TGTGCCAGCAGTAAGGGGGCGCGAGGGGCCAACGTCCTGACTTTC. As protein: CASSKGARGANVLTF.

This clone was seen just once. V gene TRBV4-2 combines with J gene TRBJ1-6; D unclear. The CDR3 has 11 amino acids. Germline V CDR1 and CDR2: LGHNA, YNFKEQ. The V and J ends lost 1 base and 11 bases respectively, with 3 bases between them. The CDR3, as DNA: TGTGCCAGCAGCCAAGGGCCACCCCTCCACTTT. This sequence encodes CASSQGPPLHF.

The chain employs TRBV7-2 and TRBJ1-4; 9 bases line up with TRBD1. V lost 4 bases and J lost 7; bases outside the gene matches: 4. Germline CDR1 SGHTA, CDR2 FQGNSA. The CDR3 runs 14 residues. The CDR3 region is CASSSGTGSEKLFF. The CDR3 nucleotides read TGTGCCAGCAGCTCCGGGACAGGGTCTGAAAAACTGTTTTTT.

The chain uses TRBV23-1 and TRBJ1-5; 7 bases match TRBD1. TRBV23-1 falls under the ORF class, with uncertain function. V lost 4 bases to trimming and J lost 0 bases; unmatched junction nucleotides: 12. This CDR3 is 18 amino acids long. Written as DNA, the CDR3 is TGCGCCAGCAGTCTAGATCCAGACAGGGCGTATAGCAATCAGCCCCAGCATTTT. This sequence encodes CASSLDPDRAYSNQPQHF.

The chain combines TRBV9 with TRBJ1-3; no reliable D call. Between the trimmed V and J ends, which lost 2 bases and 0 bases, there was a span of 12 bases. The CDR3 extends over 16 amino acids. Germline CDR1 reads SGDLS; CDR2 reads YYNGEE. CDR3 DNA sequence: TGTGCCAGCAGCGTTGAGGGTGACTACTCTGGAAACACCATATATTTT. It specifies CASSVEGDYSGNTIYF.

This clone came up once. The J gene is TRBJ1-1, the V gene TRBV2; D not resolved. CDR1 and CDR2 (germline): SNHLY, FYNNEI. V was cut by 5 bases and J by 3 bases, with 7 bases left in between. There are 12 residues in the CDR3. The CDR3 region has the DNA TGTGCCAGCAGTTACGGGGACACTGAAGCTTTCTTT. It encodes CASSYGDTEAFF.

The chain's CDR3 is CASSPRAQMNTEAFF. The CDR3 nucleotides are TGTGCCAGCTCACCACGTGCACAGATGAACACTGAAGCTTTCTTT. J is TRBJ1-1 and V is TRBV18; D ambiguous. The CDR3 runs 15 residues. Germline CDR1 KGHSH, CDR2 LQKENI. V gave up 1 base and J gave up 0 bases, with 9 bases separating them.

V gene TRBV29-1 combines with J gene TRBJ2-3; 7 bases map to TRBD1. V was clipped by 6 bases and J by 8 bases; unmatched bases: 8. This CDR3 spans 12 amino acids. From germline, CDR1 is SQVTM and CDR2 ANQGSEA. The CDR3 spells CSVLDRVGTQYF. In DNA, the CDR3 is TGCAGCGTCCTCGACAGGGTTGGTACGCAGTATTTT.

The rearrangement links TRBV6-1 to TRBJ1-2, with 8 bases matching TRBD1. Germline trimming cut 7 bases from V and 5 bases from J; bases unmatched to any gene: 3. The germline gives CDR1 MNHNS, CDR2 SASEGT. This CDR3 has 12 amino acids. The DNA for the CDR3 is TGTGCCAGCAACCACAGGGGGTATGGCTACACCTTC. Residues: CASNHRGYGYTF.

This rearrangement joins TRBV2 to TRBJ2-7, with 8 bases aligning to TRBD1. Trimming cost V 7 bases and J 0 bases; bases outside gene matches: 5. CDR1 and CDR2 from the germline V gene are SNHLY and FYNNEI. This CDR3 is built from 14 residues. This CDR3 is CASTPRGLSYEQYF. DNA for the CDR3: TGTGCCAGCACCCCCAGGGGGCTCTCCTACGAGCAGTACTTC.

The chain recombines TRBV5-1 with TRBJ2-5; tentatively, D is TRBD2 (6 bases). Trimming shortened V by 4 bases and J by 6 bases, and 13 bases separated the two germline ends. CDR3 length equals 13 residues. Germline-derived CDR1 and CDR2 are SGHRS and YFSETQ. The DNA for the CDR3 is TGCGCCAGCAGCCTCCGGGGGAAGCAGACCCAGTACTTC. Translating it yields CASSLRGKQTQYF.

Judged by abundance, this clone is large. This chain links TRBV6-4 with TRBJ1-4; 7 bases align to TRBD1. CDR1 and CDR2 from the germline V gene are MRHNA and SNTAGT. The CDR3 is 14 amino acids. V shed 8 bases, J shed 2 bases, and the junction held 5 bases outside the gene matches. The CDR3 DNA follows: TGTGCCAGCTCCCCGACAGGGACTAATGAAAAACTGTTTTTT. It translates to CASSPTGTNEKLFF.

This chain joins TRBV7-6 and TRBJ2-7, with 8 bases aligning to TRBD2. Per germline, CDR1 SGHVS and CDR2 FNYEAQ. The length of the CDR3 is 16 residues. Trimming took 5 bases from V and 2 from J; bases not matched to a gene: 11. CDR3 sequence: CASSVGASGSPYEQYF. DNA for the CDR3: TGTGCCAGCAGCGTAGGCGCTAGCGGGTCTCCCTACGAGCAGTACTTC.

This clone was seen once. The genes are TRBV19 and TRBJ1-1; D gene unclear. V lost 4 bases and J lost 4, with 10 bases in between. The length of the CDR3 is 13 residues. Germline loops: CDR1 LNHDA, CDR2 SQIVND (reference sequence). DNA of the CDR3: TGTGCCAGTAGTACTCCCCTGAGCACTGAAGCTTTCTTT. Its protein product is CASSTPLSTEAFF.

The V and J genes are TRBV6-1 and TRBJ2-3; the D gene is possibly TRBD1 (5 bases). The CDR3 consists of 15 residues. Per the germline V gene, CDR1 is MNHNS and CDR2 is SASEGT. The V end lost 0 bases, the J end lost 4 bases, and 11 bases lay between the germline ends. CDR3 sequence reads: CASSEAAGSSDTQYF. DNA for the CDR3: TGTGCCAGCAGTGAAGCGGCAGGGTCATCAGATACGCAGTATTTT.

The CDR3 reads CASSQEDIPRFF. CDR3 bases: TGTGCCAGCAGCCAAGAGGACATCCCGCGGTTCTTC. The chain recombines TRBV4-2 with TRBJ2-1, with D possibly TRBD1 on 5 matching bases. Per the germline V gene, CDR1 is LGHNA and CDR2 is YNFKEQ. V was clipped by 0 bases and J by 15 bases, with 12 bases between them. The CDR3 consists of 12 residues.

This rearrangement joins TRBV18 to TRBJ1-1, with D maybe TRBD1 (6 bases). The CDR3 has 16 amino acids. Trimming pared 6 bases from V and 5 bases from J, leaving 22 bases between. Looked up from germline, CDR1 is KGHSH and CDR2 is LQKENI. The DNA for the CDR3 is TGTGCCAGCTCCCCCCAGGGGCATCCCCTTCGGACTGAAGCTTTCTTT. Protein: CASSPQGHPLRTEAFF.

The chain recombines TRBV28 with TRBJ1-5, with D tentatively TRBD1 (6 bases). The germline gives CDR1 MDHEN, CDR2 SYDVKM. V shed 5 bases and J shed 0 bases, with 20 bases lying between them. This CDR3 has 18 amino acids. CDR3 region: CASSASQGLGTSNQPQHF. The CDR3 coding sequence is TGTGCCAGCAGTGCCTCACAGGGTTTGGGGACTAGCAATCAGCCCCAGCATTTT.

The V and J genes are TRBV30 and TRBJ2-2; D possibly corresponds to TRBD1 (5 bases). Trimming shortened V by 4 bases and J by 6 bases, and 18 bases separated the two germline ends. The V gene's germline CDR1 is GTSNPN and CDR2 SVGIG (reference sequence). The CDR3 consists of 15 residues. CDR3 residues: CAWTKRGVSPGELFF. The CDR3 nucleotides read TGTGCCTGGACCAAAAGGGGCGTTTCGCCCGGGGAGCTGTTTTTT. Using reference TRBV30 and TRBJ2-2 for the parts outside the CDR3, the full variable domain is SQTIHQWPATLVQPVGSPLSLECTVEGTSNPNLYWYRQAAGRGLQLLFYSVGIGQISSEVPQNLSASRPQDRQFILSSKKLLLSDSGFYLCAWTKRGVSPGELFFGEGSRLTVL.